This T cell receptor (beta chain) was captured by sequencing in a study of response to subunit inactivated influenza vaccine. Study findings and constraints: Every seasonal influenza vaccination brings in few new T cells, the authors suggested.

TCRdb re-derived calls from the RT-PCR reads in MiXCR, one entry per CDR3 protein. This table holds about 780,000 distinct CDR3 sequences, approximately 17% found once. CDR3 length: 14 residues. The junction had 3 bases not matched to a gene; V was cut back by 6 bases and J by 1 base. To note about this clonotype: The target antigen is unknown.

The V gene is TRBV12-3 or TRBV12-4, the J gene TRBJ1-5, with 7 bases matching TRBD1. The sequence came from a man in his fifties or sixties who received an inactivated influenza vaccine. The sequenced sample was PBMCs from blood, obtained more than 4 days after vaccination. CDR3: CASRSTGSNQPQHF. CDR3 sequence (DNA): TGTGCCAGCAGGTCGACAGGGAGCAATCAGCCCCAGCATTTT.